This record looks at one T cell receptor (beta chain) sequence and its context. Its specificity is unknown. TCRdb passed the RACE reads through MiXCR, listing each CDR3 protein once. The repertoire holds 380,000 or so distinct CDR3 sequences, with 4.5% to 7% as singletons. The data derive from a study of human T cells and chemical hapten exposure. Overall study context: Sensitization applied 2% DPC to roughly 2 cm by roughly 2 cm of upper inner arm skin. Study outcomes and limitations: It was expanded TCRs that formed significantly more large CDR3 similarity clusters than controls did.

The CDR3 has 15 residues. Germline CDR1 MNHEY, CDR2 SVGEGT. Trimming at V came to 6 bases and at J to 0 bases, leaving 5 bases not matched to a gene. The time point: pre-sensitization, week 0. Treatment in this sample: therapeutic diphenylcyclopropenone sensitization with weekly scalp DPC. Only after blood had been drawn was each patch test applied. The sequencing here drew on whole blood, taken in connection with sensitization to the hapten diphenylcyclopropenone (DPC). The rearrangement links TRBV6-2 or TRBV6-3 to TRBJ2-7; 10 bases match TRBD1. The clonotype was recovered from a woman aged 18-30 years with alopecia areata. Some clones in this sample may be carry-over from other donors' samples. The CDR3 spells CASRERQGASYEQYF. As DNA, the CDR3 is TGTGCCAGCAGGGAAAGACAGGGGGCCTCCTACGAGCAGTACTTC.